Listed below are T cell receptor beta chains from one sample, sequenced in a study of a mutant IDH1 vaccine in newly diagnosed glioma. Method: immunoSEQ multiplex PCR; TCRdb's copy keeps in-frame clones and lacks some. The sample has over 55,000 clones; about 83% are singletons. Sequencing used peripheral blood mononuclear cells (PBMCs), obtained from a glioma patient treated with radiotherapy, temozolomide or both. The receptors were sampled from a woman aged 18-35 years with glioma. Some clones in this sample may be carry-over from other donors' samples. Each CDR3 is given with its conserved first and last residue. D genes are given only for firm matches. For some rows the clone size is stated as once, few or many, or as a class when expanded; others skip it.

TRBV2,TRBJ2-1,14,NA,NA,CASSLEGAYNEQFF,TGTGCCAGCAGTCTGGAGGGGGCCTACAATGAGCAGTTCTTC
TRBV5-5,TRBJ2-1,15,NA,NA,CASSLTESSYNEQFF,TGTGCCAGCAGCTTGACAGAGAGCTCCTACAATGAGCAGTTCTTC
TRBV19,TRBJ1-5,17,NA,NA,CASTDGLGQLYNQPQHF,TGTGCCAGTACCGATGGCCTTGGACAGCTTTACAATCAGCCCCAGCATTTT
TRBV5-8,TRBJ1-5,14,NA,NA,CTSSLSGYGQPQHF,TGTACCAGCAGCTTGTCCGGATATGGTCAGCCCCAGCATTTT
TRBV7-9,TRBJ2-7,13,TRBD2,NA,CAVDLAGLYEQYF,TGTGCCGTGGACCTAGCGGGACTCTACGAGCAGTACTTC
TRBV5-4,TRBJ1-2,13,NA,NA,CASSLEGSHGYTF,TGTGCCAGCAGCTTGGAGGGGTCACATGGCTACACCTTC
TRBV18,TRBJ1-1,16,NA,NA,CASSPGQGRWNTEAFF,TGTGCCAGCTCACCGGGGCAGGGGAGATGGAACACTGAAGCTTTCTTT
TRBV4-2,TRBJ2-2,17,TRBD2,NA,CASSQEASGANTGELFF,TGTGCCAGCAGCCAAGAGGCTAGCGGGGCAAACACCGGGGAGCTGTTTTTT
TRBV13,TRBJ1-1,16,TRBD1,NA,CASSLGGQGADTEAFF,TGTGCCAGCAGCTTAGGGGGACAGGGGGCGGACACTGAAGCTTTCTTT
TRBV5-1,TRBJ1-2,13,NA,NA,CASSLGANYGYTF,TGCGCCAGCAGCTTGGGTGCTAACTATGGCTACACCTTC
TRBV9,TRBJ2-2,12,NA,NA,CASSSESGELFF,TGTGCCAGCAGCAGCGAGTCCGGGGAGCTGTTTTTT
TRBV29-1,TRBJ2-2,14,TRBD1,NA,CSVAGQGATGELFF,TGCAGCGTCGCGGGACAGGGGGCCACCGGGGAGCTGTTTTTT
TRBV7-2,TRBJ1-2,13,NA,few,CASSLGPGDGYTF,TGTGCCAGCAGCTTAGGACCGGGGGATGGCTACACCTTC
TRBV5-6,TRBJ1-1,12,NA,NA,CASSFVGTEAFF,TGTGCCAGCAGCTTTGTGGGGACTGAAGCTTTCTTT
TRBV10-1,TRBJ2-2,12,NA,few,CASSARSGELFF,TGCGCCAGCAGTGCCAGGTCCGGGGAGCTGTTTTTT
TRBV11-2,TRBJ1-5,13,NA,NA,CASDFAVNQPQHF,TGTGCCAGCGACTTTGCCGTAAATCAGCCCCAGCATTTT
TRBV6-4,TRBJ2-3,14,NA,NA,CASSEMGTTDTQYF,TGTGCCAGCAGCGAGATGGGGACCACAGATACGCAGTATTTT
TRBV5-4,TRBJ2-1,15,TRBD2,NA,CASSLLAGVGDEQFF,TGTGCCAGCAGCCTCCTAGCGGGAGTTGGCGATGAGCAGTTCTTC
TRBV6-5,TRBJ1-2,14,NA,NA,CVSGDRLPLGGYTF,TGTGTCTCGGGGGACCGCCTCCCCCTGGGGGGCTACACCTTC
TRBV6-6,TRBJ2-5,13,NA,NA,CASSYLGLETQYF,TGTGCCAGCAGTTACCTGGGTCTGGAGACCCAGTACTTC
TRBV25-1,TRBJ1-4,14,NA,NA,CASSSPGLGEKLFF,TGTGCCAGCAGTAGCCCAGGTTTAGGAGAAAAACTGTTTTTT
TRBV7-6,TRBJ1-1,12,NA,few,CASSPYGTEAFF,TGTGCCAGCAGCCCGTACGGGACTGAAGCTTTCTTT
TRBV10-1,TRBJ2-7,14,TRBD1,once,CASSATGLTYEQYF,TGCGCCAGCAGTGCGACAGGGCTCACCTACGAGCAGTACTTC
TRBV27,TRBJ2-3,15,NA,NA,CASSHPGLGTDTQYF,TGTGCCAGCAGCCACCCGGGACTCGGCACAGATACGCAGTATTTT
TRBV25-1,TRBJ2-7,15,TRBD2,NA,CASSASSGPTYEQYF,TGTGCCAGCAGTGCGTCTAGCGGACCAACCTACGAGCAGTACTTC
TRBV2,TRBJ1-1,14,NA,NA,CASSRQAASSEAFF,TGTGCCAGCAGCAGACAGGCGGCAAGTTCTGAAGCTTTCTTT
TRBV10-3,TRBJ2-7,16,NA,NA,CAISRTGLEGLYEQYF,TGTGCCATCAGCCGGACAGGACTAGAAGGGCTCTACGAGCAGTACTTC
TRBV11-3,TRBJ1-5,14,NA,once,CASSKNRVHQPQHF,TGTGCCAGCAGTAAAAACAGGGTTCACCAGCCCCAGCATTTT
TRBV12-5,TRBJ2-1,14,NA,NA,CASGLGTAYNEQFF,TGTGCTAGTGGTTTGGGGACAGCCTACAATGAGCAGTTCTTC
TRBV5-1,TRBJ1-2,16,NA,NA,CASSFGINSDRNGYTF,TGCGCCAGCAGCTTCGGAATTAACTCGGACAGAAATGGCTACACCTTC
TRBV9,TRBJ2-3,15,NA,NA,CASSVEGFRTDTQYF,TGTGCCAGCAGCGTAGAGGGGTTCAGGACAGATACGCAGTATTTT
TRBV7-2,TRBJ1-1,14,TRBD1,NA,CASSFQTGGTEAFF,TGTGCCAGCAGCTTCCAAACAGGGGGCACTGAAGCTTTCTTT
TRBV14,TRBJ2-7,21,NA,NA,CASGLGRQGFPSSGVPYEQYF,TGTGCCAGCGGATTAGGGAGACAGGGGTTCCCCTCTAGCGGGGTTCCCTACGAGCAGTACTTC
TRBV5-1,TRBJ1-6,13,NA,NA,CASSLPAGSPLHF,TGCGCCAGCAGCCTCCCGGCTGGATCACCCCTCCACTTT
TRBV6-5,TRBJ1-5,14,TRBD1,NA,CASSYGQGGQPQHF,TGTGCCAGCAGTTATGGACAGGGAGGTCAGCCCCAGCATTTT
TRBV5-1,TRBJ2-7,14,NA,NA,CASSLEAGAYEQYF,TGCGCCAGCAGCTTGGAGGCAGGAGCCTACGAGCAGTACTTC
TRBV4-3,TRBJ2-7,14,TRBD1,once,CASSQGTGRYEQYF,TGCGCCAGCAGCCAAGGGACAGGGCGGTACGAGCAGTACTTC
TRBV6-4,TRBJ1-5,13,NA,NA,CASGQNSNQPQHF,TGTGCCAGCGGACAGAATAGCAATCAGCCCCAGCATTTT
TRBV7-6,TRBJ1-2,14,NA,medium-sized,CASSLAASSSGYTF,TGTGCCAGCAGCTTAGCGGCGAGCTCGAGTGGCTACACCTTC
TRBV10-3,TRBJ1-1,11,TRBD1,NA,CATRGQLEAFF,TGTGCCACCAGGGGGCAGCTTGAAGCTTTCTTT
TRBV21-1,TRBJ2-7,11,NA,NA,CASSHLYEQYF,TGTGCCAGCAGCCATCTCTACGAGCAGTACTTC
TRBV18,TRBJ1-1,12,NA,once,CASSPSRGGAFF,TGTGCCAGCTCACCGAGTCGAGGAGGAGCTTTCTTT
TRBV9,TRBJ1-1,17,TRBD1,NA,CASSVVVGGQKNTEAFF,TGTGCCAGCAGCGTAGTAGTGGGGGGACAGAAGAACACTGAAGCTTTCTTT
TRBV7-9,TRBJ1-6,12,NA,NA,CASSFNNSPLHF,TGTGCCAGCAGCTTTAACAATTCACCCCTCCACTTT
TRBV30,TRBJ1-2,14,NA,NA,CAWSVRGGLNGYTF,TGTGCCTGGAGTGTACGGGGAGGGCTCAATGGCTACACCTTC
TRBV9,TRBJ2-7,15,NA,once,CASSVRAESSYEQYF,TGTGCCAGCAGCGTCCGAGCGGAAAGCTCCTACGAGCAGTACTTC
TRBV4-3,TRBJ2-6,16,NA,NA,CASSQDTGSGANVLTF,TGCGCCAGCAGCCAAGATACGGGGTCAGGGGCCAACGTCCTGACTTTC
TRBV6-1,TRBJ1-1,14,NA,NA,CASSPRGDGGEAFF,TGTGCCAGCAGTCCACGTGGGGATGGGGGTGAAGCTTTCTTT
TRBV4-1,TRBJ2-1,15,NA,once,CASSQDAGIYNEQFF,TGCGCCAGCAGCCAAGATGCTGGCATATACAATGAGCAGTTCTTC
TRBV6-5,TRBJ1-6,13,TRBD1,NA,CASKPGQFSPLHF,TGTGCCAGCAAACCGGGACAGTTTTCACCCCTCCACTTT
TRBV6-1,TRBJ2-7,15,TRBD1,NA,CASSEGTGFSYEQYF,TGTGCCAGCAGTGAGGGGACAGGGTTCTCCTACGAGCAGTACTTC
TRBV29-1,TRBJ2-7,12,NA,NA,CSAGRLADEQYF,TGCAGCGCAGGACGACTGGCAGACGAGCAGTACTTC
TRBV5-1,TRBJ1-1,14,NA,NA,CASSFGPGNTEAFF,TGCGCCAGCAGCTTTGGTCCGGGAAACACTGAAGCTTTCTTT
TRBV27,TRBJ1-1,11,NA,NA,CATAGNTEAFF,TGTGCCACTGCAGGGAACACTGAAGCTTTCTTT
TRBV5-1,TRBJ2-1,14,NA,NA,CASSLYSPTNEQFF,TGCGCCAGCAGCTTGTATAGTCCGACAAATGAGCAGTTCTTC
TRBV2,TRBJ2-6,15,NA,NA,CASSPQGIGANVLTF,TGTGCCAGCTCCCCGCAGGGGATAGGGGCCAACGTCCTGACTTTC